The 9 T cell receptor beta chains in this list originate from one sample, sequenced in a study of blood T cell repertoires in COVID-19. Produced via immunoSEQ multiplex PCR; TCRdb's table is partial and in-frame only. Of 200,000 to 300,000 clones listed, roughly 91% are singletons. Sequencing was done on a sample of peripheral blood. Every receptor here comes from a man aged 30-40 years with COVID-19, enrolled during active disease.

The V gene is TRBV20-1, the J gene TRBJ2-2; D uncertain. Germline V CDR1 and CDR2: DFQATT, SNEGSKA (reference sequence). Trimming removed 3 bases from V and 1 base from J, with 6 bases in between. The CDR3 is 13 residues long. The CDR3 sequence: CSASPGNTGELFF. In DNA, the CDR3 is TGCAGTGCTAGTCCCGGGAACACCGGGGAGCTGTTTTTT.

The chain is built from TRBV2 and TRBJ2-7; the match to TRBD1 covers 8 bases. After removal of 6 bases from V and 0 bases from J, the junction contained 7 bases not matched to a gene. The CDR3 runs to 15 residues. Germline lookup yields CDR1 SNHLY and CDR2 FYNNEI. In DNA form, the CDR3 reads TGTGCCAGCAGAGACAGGGGCCCTAGCTCCTACGAGCAGTACTTC. Its protein is CASRDRGPSSYEQYF.

The genes are TRBV6-5 and TRBJ1-2, with TRBD1 matching 10 bases. With 6 bases clipped from V and 10 bases from J, the junction kept 5 bases outside the gene matches. CDR1 is MNHEY, CDR2 SVGAGI, per germline. There are 12 residues in the CDR3. CDR3 region: CASSRDRGYYTF. The CDR3 DNA follows: TGTGCCAGCAGCCGGGACAGGGGATACTACACCTTC.

J is TRBJ1-2 and V is TRBV5-1, with 10 bases matching TRBD1. The CDR3 totals 14 residues. V trimming: 4 bases; J trimming: 7 bases; junction bases outside the gene matches: 7. CDR1 and CDR2 (germline): SGHRS, YFSETQ. The CDR3 sequence is CASSLDRGTGGYTF. The CDR3, as DNA: TGCGCCAGCAGCCTGGACAGGGGGACTGGTGGCTACACCTTC.

This CDR3 reads CASSWVAGANVLTF. The DNA of the CDR3 is TGTGCCAGCAGTTGGGTAGCAGGGGCCAACGTCCTGACTTTC. This sequence joins TRBV6-5 and TRBJ2-6; no clear D gene. Germline assignment: CDR1 MNHEY and CDR2 SVGAGI. The CDR3 contains 14 residues. V was clipped by 4 bases and J by 4 bases, with 8 bases between them.

The CDR3 DNA reads as TGTGCCAGCAGGGGGACAGCCTACGAGCAGTACTTC. Translating gives CASRGTAYEQYF. The chain couples TRBV7-9 to TRBJ2-7, with 7 bases lining up with TRBD1. J was trimmed by 2 bases and V by 6 bases; bases with no gene match: 1. There are 12 residues in the CDR3. CDR1 and CDR2 (germline): SEHNR, FQNEAQ (reference sequence).

The V and J genes are TRBV10-2 and TRBJ2-3; 8 bases match TRBD2. This CDR3 is 14 amino acids long. The V and J ends lost 8 bases and 2 bases, in that order; junction bases with no gene match: 6. Germline CDR1 WSHSY, CDR2 SAAADI. The CDR3 here is CASVGGGNTDTQYF. Written as DNA, the CDR3 is TGCGCCAGCGTGGGCGGGGGGAACACAGATACGCAGTATTTT.

The J gene is TRBJ1-5, the V gene TRBV24-1, with 9 bases aligning to TRBD1. Looked up from germline, CDR1 is KGHDR and CDR2 is SFDVKD. V was pared by 5 bases and J by 9 bases, with 10 bases of the junction left unmatched. There are 15 residues in the CDR3. The CDR3 DNA sequence: TGTGCCACCAGTGCTTGGACAGGGGACATGGGGCCCCAGCATTTT. The encoded protein is CATSAWTGDMGPQHF.

Notes on this clone: The sample holds other DNA sequences that translate to the same CDR3. The chain uses TRBV19 and TRBJ1-5; D may be TRBD1 (5 bases). The CDR3 spans 14 residues. Per germline, CDR1 LNHDA and CDR2 SQIVND (reference sequence). V dropped 3 bases and J dropped 4 bases, with 10 bases sitting between them. The CDR3: CASSIWGRNQPQHF. CDR3 nucleotides: TGTGCCAGTAGTATTTGGGGCCGTAATCAGCCCCAGCATTTT. The full variable domain, in which reference TRBV19 and TRBJ1-5 provide the parts outside the CDR3, is DGGITQSPKYLFRKEGQNVTLSCEQNLNHDAMYWYRQDPGQGLRLIYYSQIVNDFQKGDIAEGYSVSREKKESFPLTVTSAQKNPTAFYLCASSIWGRNQPQHFGDGTRLSIL.